Listed below are T cell receptor beta chains from one sample, sequenced in a study of CD8 T cells in ankylosing spondylitis. TCRdb used MiXCR to reprocess the 5' RACE reads, holding one entry per CDR3 protein. The sample has tens of thousands of distinct CDR3 sequences, 5.3% seen once. Sequencing was done on a sample of blood, either unsorted or a sorted T cell fraction (not recorded which). The receptors come from a male donor with ankylosing spondylitis or in good health (not recorded which). Both conserved end residues are part of each CDR3. D genes are given only for firm matches. For some rows the clone size is stated as once, few or many, or as a class when expanded; others skip it.

cdr3_length	clone_size	v_call	d_call	j_call	cdr3_nt	cdr3_aa
19	.	TRBV30	TRBD1	TRBJ2-1	TGTGCCTGCACCCAAGAGCAGGGGGCACCTTCCCGAGCCTACAATGAGCAGTTCTTC	CACTQEQGAPSRAYNEQFF
13	many	TRBV12-3/TRBV12-4	.	TRBJ1-1	TGTGCCAGCAGTTTACAGGGGCACACTGAAGCTTTCTTT	CASSLQGHTEAFF
15	many	TRBV15	TRBD1	TRBJ2-1	TGTGCCACCAGCAGCGGGACAGGGCTGACCAATGAGCAGTTCTTC	CATSSGTGLTNEQFF
13	many	TRBV27	TRBD1	TRBJ1-2	TGTGCCAGCAGTCAGACAGGGGACCATGGCTACACCTTC	CASSQTGDHGYTF
17	few	TRBV11-3	.	TRBJ2-2	TGTGCCAGCAGCTTAGGGGGTCTAGGGGCTGGCACCGGGGAGCTGTTTTTT	CASSLGGLGAGTGELFF
14	many	TRBV15	.	TRBJ2-5	TGTGCCACCAGCAGTTGGGGTTACCAAGAGACCCAGTACTTC	CATSSWGYQETQYF
15	many	TRBV27	TRBD1	TRBJ2-2	TGTGCCAGCAGCCGCCCCGGGACAGCCACCGGGGAGCTGTTTTTT	CASSRPGTATGELFF
17	many	TRBV19	TRBD1	TRBJ1-2	TGTGCCACATTGGACAGGAACCAAGTCAATGGACACTATGGCTACACCTTC	CATLDRNQVNGHYGYTF
15	many	TRBV24-1	TRBD1	TRBJ2-1	TGTGCCACCAGTGAACAGGGGGTATCCTACAATGAGCAGTTCTTC	CATSEQGVSYNEQFF
12	many	TRBV20-1	TRBD1	TRBJ1-2	TGCAGTGCGGATCAGGGGGCGGGAGGCTACACCTTC	CSADQGAGGYTF
15	many	TRBV5-1	TRBD1	TRBJ1-1	TGCGCCAGCAGCTTGACCGGGACAGAGAACACTGAAGCTTTCTTT	CASSLTGTENTEAFF
17	many	TRBV19	TRBD1	TRBJ2-2	TGTGCCAGTAGTCCAATCCGACAGGGTTCGAACACCGGGGAGCTGTTTTTT	CASSPIRQGSNTGELFF
13	many	TRBV3-1	TRBD2	TRBJ2-2	TGTGCCAGCAGCCAGGGGGGGGCCGGGGAGCTGTTTTTT	CASSQGGAGELFF
12	many	TRBV7-8	.	TRBJ2-3	TGTGCCAGCAGCTTATTCGCAGATACGCAGTATTTT	CASSLFADTQYF
16	many	TRBV5-1	.	TRBJ2-3	TGCGCCAGCAGCTTGGCCTATCAGGGAAGCACAGATACGCAGTATTTT	CASSLAYQGSTDTQYF
15	many	TRBV24-1	.	TRBJ2-3	TGTGCCACCAGTGGCGAAGGGAAAGGAACAGATACGCAGTATTTT	CATSGEGKGTDTQYF
12	many	TRBV28	.	TRBJ2-5	TGTGCCACCATCGAGGCCCAGGAGACCCAGTACTTC	CATIEAQETQYF
15	.	TRBV20-1	.	TRBJ2-5	TGCAGTGCTAGGGTGCCAGCATCGTACCAAGAGACCCAATACTTC	CSARVPASYQETQYF
16	many	TRBV18	.	TRBJ1-1	TGTGCCAGCTCACCGAGTAAGGACCCGGGGGGCACTGAAGCTTTCTTT	CASSPSKDPGGTEAFF
16	many	TRBV11-2	TRBD2	TRBJ2-1	TGTGCCAGCAGCTTAGACGGCGGGGGTACATACAATGAGCAGTTCTTC	CASSLDGGGTYNEQFF
12	many	TRBV29-1	.	TRBJ2-2	TGCAGCGTGACACCTTTCACCGGGGAGCTGTTTTTT	CSVTPFTGELFF
16	many	TRBV12-3/TRBV12-4	.	TRBJ2-2	TGTGCCAGCAGATATGACTCGACAGCGAACACCGGGGAGCTGTTTTTT	CASRYDSTANTGELFF
15	many	TRBV5-1	.	TRBJ2-5	TGCGCCAGCAGCTTGGGGGCAGCGACCCAAGAGACCCAGTACTTC	CASSLGAATQETQYF
16	many	TRBV29-1	TRBD1	TRBJ2-6	TGCAGCGTACGGACAGGGGGTAGAACTGGGGCCAACGTCCTGACTTTC	CSVRTGGRTGANVLTF
13	many	TRBV7-9	.	TRBJ2-1	TGTGCCAGCAGTCCAGGACAGTACAATGAGCAGTTCTTC	CASSPGQYNEQFF
15	many	TRBV20-1	TRBD1	TRBJ2-7	TGCAGTGTCCGGGCCGGGACAGGGATATCCTACGAGCAGTACTTC	CSVRAGTGISYEQYF
16	many	TRBV24-1	.	TRBJ2-1	TGTGCCACCAGTGACCAACAGGGCCCCTCCTACAATGAGCAGTTCTTC	CATSDQQGPSYNEQFF
15	many	TRBV20-1	.	TRBJ1-3	TGCAGTGCTCCGGATACATGGGGCTCTGGAAACACCATATATTTT	CSAPDTWGSGNTIYF
14	many	TRBV28	.	TRBJ1-2	TGTGCCAGCAGTTTATTGGCACCACTCTATGGCTACACCTTC	CASSLLAPLYGYTF
13	many	TRBV9	.	TRBJ2-1	TGTGCCAGCAGCCAAACGGGCGACAATGAGCAGTTCTTC	CASSQTGDNEQFF
13	many	TRBV20-1	.	TRBJ2-3	TGCAGTGCTTGGGACCAGCTCACAGATACGCAGTATTTT	CSAWDQLTDTQYF